This T cell receptor beta chain was retrieved from a study of shared clonotypes between healthy human individuals (dated by TCRdb to 2020 to 2021). About the investigation overall: Three men and a couple of women, aged 18 to 49 years, made up the cohort. For each donor, three plates each were used for CD4 naive and CD4 memory, two plates were used for CD8 naive, and one plate was used for CD8 memory. The study deeply sequenced blood TCR repertoires of five healthy adults to estimate repertoire size and the extent of clonotype sharing between individuals. Libraries were prepared and TCR repertoires were sequenced by different laboratories using diverse techniques, in order to increase sequencing depth and limit assay-specific biases. Each donor's leukapheresis produced roughly between about 0.85 and 10 billion PBMCs. What the study reported, not specific to this receptor: Only blood was sampled, and tissue TCR repertoires likely differ from those in blood. Pairwise subsampling indicated that sequencing depth was expected to affect the degree of clonotype sharing among donors. Estimated clonotype richness was generally larger for naive than for memory subsets. Because the study included only a small number of donors, the genetic and exposure-history diversity represented was limited. When a few donors were compared, the shared fraction of clonotypes was around 5.1% for naive CD4, around 3.5% for naive CD8, about 2.5% for memory CD4, and 0.4% for memory CD8. Clonotypes shared by all four sorted-subset donors showed higher generation probabilities than non-shared clonotypes. Even with the large sequencing depth, rarefaction of the sorted-subset datasets indicated that sequencing was incomplete.

Using the deep immunoSEQ assay, TCR CDR3 regions were amplified from genomic DNA by multiplex PCR. Extracted genomic DNA from each cell subset was spread evenly across all wells of several immunoSEQ 96-well plates, with each plate serving as a replicate. Each replicate PCR for sorted subsets received 150 to 250 ng genomic DNA, equal to about 30,000 T cell genomes. The purified libraries were quantified using a Qubit 3.0 fluorometer, sized with a Bioanalyzer 2100, and then quantified again using the KAPA Library Quantification kit. Each immunoSEQ 96-well plate was sequenced on its own single-read 150-cycle Illumina NextSeq 550 flow cell. On the study's bioinformatics: The immunoSEQ output contained only junctional sequences without quality scores, so filtering could not match that applied to full-length reads. To assign V/J genes and CDR3, sequences were annotated against IMGT germline references using PyIR, a Python wrapper for IgBLAST v1.9. Reads with weak V/J assignments (E-value above 1e-6), missing CDR3, stop codons, out-of-frame junctions, or ambiguous translated residues were removed. V3J clonotypes were defined by identical inferred V gene, J gene, and CDR3 amino acid sequence. To compute the percentage overlap between repertoires, the number of shared unique clonotypes was divided by the size of the smaller repertoire. Three approaches were used to assess repertoire richness: RTK rarefaction, the Chao1 estimator, and Recon v2.1 estimates of unobserved clonotypes. For all TCRbeta clonotypes obtained by the gDNA method from a handful of donors, generation probabilities were computed with OLGA. TCRdb retrieved this table from immuneACCESS and kept in-frame rearrangements only. Not all clones are present; in checked studies, unresolved V genes account for under half, and no reason is known for the remainder. The DNA gave D and trimming, while V, J and clone size come from that table. The table for this sample lists about 1.5 million clones; roughly 98% of them were counted only once. The ten largest clonotypes hold 0.45% of the sample.

Donors were healthy HIV-negative adults with no recently reported acute infections or vaccinations. Only Caucasian adults living in Nashville, Tennessee, USA were represented among the donors. CD4+ T cells were enriched by magnetic negative selection, after which naive cells were positively selected on CD45RA and the negative fraction was taken as the memory subset. Blood was obtained by leukapheresis, after which PBMCs were separated by Ficoll-Histopaque density gradient centrifugation and cryopreserved in liquid nitrogen vapor phase. Analytical flow cytometry was used to check the purity and quantity of every magnetically sorted T cell population. From each sorted fraction, genomic DNA was isolated and quantified by UV absorbance on a Nanodrop 2000c. This clone was seen just once. There is no known antigen for this receptor. The record has no base qualities; no much larger clone is one base away.

The sequencing input was naive CD4+ T cells sorted from blood. Taken with the paper, the label for cell subset or site translates to: CD45RA+ positively selected. The TCR was taken from a man aged 30 to 39 in good health.

CDR3 region: CASSYRGTEQYF. Here is the DNA: TGTGCCAGCAGTTACAGGGGGACTGAGCAGTACTTC. The chain is assembled from TRBV28 and TRBJ2-7; a stretch of 8 junction bases matches TRBD1. The germline V gene specifies MDHEN as CDR1 and SYDVKM as CDR2. The CDR3 contains 12 residues, cysteine and phenylalanine counted. The retained sequence is limited to the CDR3, 36 bases, with the frame set at the first base. After removal of 4 bases from V and 7 bases from J, the junction retains 3 bases not matched to a gene. With all but the CDR3 taken from the reference TRBV28 and TRBJ2-7 genes, the full variable domain is: DVKVTQSSRYLVKRTGEKVFLECVQDMDHENMFWYRQDPGLGLRLIYFSYDVKMKEKGDIPEGYSVSREKKERFSLILESASTNQTSMYLCASSYRGTEQYFGPGTRLTVT.